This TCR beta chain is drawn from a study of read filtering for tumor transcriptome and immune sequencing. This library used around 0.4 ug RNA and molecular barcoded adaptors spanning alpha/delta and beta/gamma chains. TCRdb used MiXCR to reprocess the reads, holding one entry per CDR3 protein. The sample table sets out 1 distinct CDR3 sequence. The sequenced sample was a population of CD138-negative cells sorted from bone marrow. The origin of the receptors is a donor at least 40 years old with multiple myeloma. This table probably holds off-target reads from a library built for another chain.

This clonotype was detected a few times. This chain's CDR3 is CATPPRMTRDEQFF. The CDR3 DNA reads as TGTGCCACCCCGCCCCGGATGACACGCGATGAGCAGTTCTTC. The chain links TRBV21-1 to TRBJ2-1; the table's D call, TRBD1, has no DNA check behind it. TRBV21-1 is annotated as a pseudogene. The CDR3 totals 14 residues.